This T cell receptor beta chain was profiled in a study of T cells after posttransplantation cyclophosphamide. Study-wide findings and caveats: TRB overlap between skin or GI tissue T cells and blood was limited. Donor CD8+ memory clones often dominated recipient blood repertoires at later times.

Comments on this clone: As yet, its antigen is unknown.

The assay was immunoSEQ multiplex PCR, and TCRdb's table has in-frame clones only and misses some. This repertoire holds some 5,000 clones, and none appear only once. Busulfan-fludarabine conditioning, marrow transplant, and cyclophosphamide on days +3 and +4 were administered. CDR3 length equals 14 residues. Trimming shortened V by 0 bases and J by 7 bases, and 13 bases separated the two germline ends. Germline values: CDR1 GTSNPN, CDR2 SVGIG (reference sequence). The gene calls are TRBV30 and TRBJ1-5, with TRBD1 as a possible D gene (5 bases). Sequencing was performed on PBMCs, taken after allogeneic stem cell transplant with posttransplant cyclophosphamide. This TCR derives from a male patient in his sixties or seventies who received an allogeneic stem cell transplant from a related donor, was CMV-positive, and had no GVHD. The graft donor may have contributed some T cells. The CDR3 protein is CAWSVQGRGQPQHF. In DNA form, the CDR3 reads TGTGCCTGGAGTGTGCAGGGCCGGGGGCAGCCCCAGCATTTT.